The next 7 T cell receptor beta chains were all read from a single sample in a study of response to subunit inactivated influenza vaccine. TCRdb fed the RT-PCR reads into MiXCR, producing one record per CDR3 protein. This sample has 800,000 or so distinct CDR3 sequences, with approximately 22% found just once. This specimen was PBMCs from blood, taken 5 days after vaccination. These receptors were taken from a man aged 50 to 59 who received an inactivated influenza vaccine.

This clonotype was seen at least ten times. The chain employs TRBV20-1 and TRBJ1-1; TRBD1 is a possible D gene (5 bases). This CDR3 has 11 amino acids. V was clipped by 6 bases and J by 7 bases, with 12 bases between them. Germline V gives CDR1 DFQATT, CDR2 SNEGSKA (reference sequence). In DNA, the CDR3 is TGCAGTGCCCCGGACACATTTGAAGCTTTCTTT. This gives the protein CSAPDTFEAFF.

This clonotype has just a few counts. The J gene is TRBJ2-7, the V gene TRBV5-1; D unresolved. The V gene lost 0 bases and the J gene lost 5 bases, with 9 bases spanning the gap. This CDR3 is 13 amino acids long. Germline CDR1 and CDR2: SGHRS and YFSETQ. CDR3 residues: CASSLAQLHEQYF. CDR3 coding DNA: TGCGCCAGCAGCTTGGCTCAGCTCCACGAGCAGTACTTC.

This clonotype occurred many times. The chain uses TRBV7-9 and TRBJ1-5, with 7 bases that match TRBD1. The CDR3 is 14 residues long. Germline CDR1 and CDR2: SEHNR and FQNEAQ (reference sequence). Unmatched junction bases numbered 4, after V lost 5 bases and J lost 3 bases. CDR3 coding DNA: TGTGCCAGCAGCCCAGGGACAGACAATCAGCCCCAGCATTTT. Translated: CASSPGTDNQPQHF.

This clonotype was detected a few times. CDR3 region: CASSYPDYSNQPQHF. The CDR3, as DNA: TGTGCCAGCAGTTACCCGGATTATAGCAATCAGCCCCAGCATTTT. The J gene is TRBJ1-5, the V gene TRBV6-2 or TRBV6-3; no reliable D call. Germline loops: CDR1 MNHEY, CDR2 SVGEGT. V was clipped by 2 bases and J by 0 bases, with 8 bases between them. The CDR3 has 15 residues.

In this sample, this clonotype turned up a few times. CDR3 loop: CASSLGTSGNYEQYF. The CDR3 DNA follows: TGTGCCAGCAGTTTAGGGACTAGCGGGAACTACGAGCAGTACTTC. This sequence joins TRBV27 and TRBJ2-7; TRBD2 agrees at 13 bases. V lost 2 bases to trimming and J lost 3 bases; unmatched junction nucleotides: 1. The CDR3 spans 15 residues. Looked up from germline, CDR1 is MNHEY and CDR2 is SMNVEV (reference sequence).

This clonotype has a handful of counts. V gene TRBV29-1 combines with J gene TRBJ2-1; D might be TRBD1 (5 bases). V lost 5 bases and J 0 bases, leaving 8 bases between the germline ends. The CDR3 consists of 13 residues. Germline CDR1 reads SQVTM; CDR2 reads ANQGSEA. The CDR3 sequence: CSVYRGSYNEQFF. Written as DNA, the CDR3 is TGCAGCGTTTATAGGGGCTCCTACAATGAGCAGTTCTTC.

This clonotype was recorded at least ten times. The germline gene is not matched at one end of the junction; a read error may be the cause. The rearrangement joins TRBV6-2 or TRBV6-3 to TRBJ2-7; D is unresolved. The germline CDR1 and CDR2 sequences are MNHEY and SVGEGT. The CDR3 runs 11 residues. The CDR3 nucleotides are TGTGCTAGCAGCCCTCTCTACGAGCAGTACTTC. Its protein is CASSPLYEQYF.